The 4 T cell receptor beta chains presented below share a single source sample, sequenced in a study of T cells after yellow fever vaccination. MiXCR, applied by TCRdb to the 5' RACE reads, yields one record per CDR3 protein. The data contain about 200,000 distinct CDR3 sequences, around 3.1% of them singletons. The source material was CD4+ T cells sorted from PBMCs, sampled 10 days after the yellow fever booster vaccination. Every receptor here comes from a man between 18 and 35 years old who received the YFV17D yellow fever vaccine.

This clonotype showed up just a few times. V gene TRBV7-2 combines with J gene TRBJ2-1; TRBD2 matches 9 bases. This CDR3 is 15 amino acids long. The V segment lost 4 bases and the J segment 14 bases; nucleotides outside the gene matches: 15. CDR1 is SGHTA and CDR2 is FQGNSA in the germline V gene. This CDR3 is CASSSPLLSGGRKFF. The CDR3, as DNA: TGTGCCAGCAGCTCCCCTCTCCTGAGCGGGGGGAGGAAGTTCTTC.

This clonotype was seen at least ten times. V and J are TRBV12-3 or TRBV12-4 and TRBJ2-3; tentatively, D is TRBD2 (6 bases). Trimming removed 6 bases from V and 4 bases from J, with 14 bases in between. The CDR3 contains 14 residues. The chain's CDR3 is CASSVPEGADTQYF. CDR3 DNA sequence: TGTGCCAGCAGCGTGCCGGAGGGAGCAGATACGCAGTATTTT.

This clonotype was observed a few times. This chain joins TRBV5-1 and TRBJ1-1; D not resolved. CDR3 length: 14 residues. V lost 4 bases, J lost 3 bases, and 13 bases lay in between. CDR1 is SGHRS, CDR2 YFSETQ, per germline. CDR3 bases: TGCGCCAGCAGCACCCAGACACCTGACACTGAAGCTTTCTTT. Its translation is CASSTQTPDTEAFF.

This clonotype has ten or more counts. J is TRBJ2-3 and V is TRBV7-2; no clear D gene. V lost 5 bases and J lost 0, with 9 bases in between. Per germline, CDR1 SGHTA and CDR2 FQGNSA. There are 14 residues in the CDR3. For the CDR3, the DNA is TGTGCCAGCAGCCCCTCGGGTAGCACAGATACGCAGTATTTT. Translating it yields CASSPSGSTDTQYF.